This T cell receptor beta chain was sequenced during a study of shared clonotypes between healthy human individuals. CDR1 is KGHSH, CDR2 LQKENI, per germline. Trimming stripped 6 bases from V and 0 bases from J, with 22 bases between. CDR3 size: 18 residues. Assay used: immunoSEQ multiplex PCR; TCRdb lists only in-frame clones, some missing. Of roughly 1 million clones in the sample, about 80% are singletons; the top ten hold about 0.52%. Whole-study findings and limits: An expected dependence of interdonor clonotype sharing on sequencing depth was noted.

With regard to this clone: Its antigen is undetermined.

Everyone who donated was a Caucasian adult who lived in Nashville, Tennessee. The TCR was taken from a man aged 18 to 30 in good health. Some clones in this sample may be carry-over from other donors' samples. This sequence joins TRBV18 and TRBJ2-3; TRBD2 might be the D (5 bases). Sequencing was done on a sample of memory CD4+ T cells from PBMCs. Sample subset: CD45RA-negative fraction. The CDR3 DNA follows: TGTGCCAGCTCTCCAAAATTAGCGAGTTGGCTTAGCACAGATACGCAGTATTTT. Translated: CASSPKLASWLSTDTQYF.